The 11 T cell receptor beta chains in this list originate from one sample, sequenced in a study of graft-versus-host responses after intestinal transplantation. TCRdb's table, derived via immunoSEQ multiplex PCR, lists solely in-frame clones and lacks some. The table has roughly 110,000 clones, 90% to 95% seen once. Antigens of these TCRs are unknown. The source material was unstimulated CD8+ T cells sorted from spleen or lymph node cells, sampled before transplant. These receptors were collected from a human donor who was the organ donor for an intestinal transplant.

This clone came up once. The gene calls are TRBV18 and TRBJ2-1; D not certain. The CDR3 extends over 11 amino acids. Germline CDR1 and CDR2: KGHSH and LQKENI. The germline V and J ends were trimmed by 4 bases and 5 bases, with 3 bases remaining between them. CDR3 in amino acids: CASSRHNEQFF. DNA of the CDR3: TGTGCCAGCTCACGCCACAATGAGCAGTTCTTC.

The chain links TRBV9 to TRBJ2-2; either TRBD1 or TRBD2 may fit D (5 bases each). V lost 4 bases and J 7 bases, leaving 20 bases between the germline ends. The CDR3 is 16 residues long. Germline CDR1 SGDLS, CDR2 YYNGEE. CDR3: CASSPRGAVRHGELFF. For the CDR3, the DNA is TGTGCCAGCAGCCCCCGGGGCGCTGTAAGGCACGGGGAGCTGTTTTTT.

The chain combines TRBV4-2 with TRBJ2-1; no reliable D call. CDR1 is LGHNA and CDR2 is YNFKEQ in the germline V gene. CDR3 length equals 15 residues. V was clipped by 4 bases and J by 10 bases, with 20 bases between them. CDR3 in amino acids: CASSPRHDPPHEQFF. The CDR3 DNA is TGTGCCAGCAGCCCACGGCACGACCCGCCCCACGAGCAGTTCTTC.

The chain is built from TRBV28 and TRBJ2-3, with 13 bases matching TRBD2. CDR1 MDHEN and CDR2 SYDVKM come from the germline V gene. V was clipped by 5 bases and J by 0 bases; unmatched bases: 11. This CDR3 contains 19 residues. The CDR3 loop reads CASSDPGLAGYSSTDTQYF. The CDR3 DNA reads as TGTGCCAGCAGTGACCCGGGACTAGCGGGATACTCTAGCACAGATACGCAGTATTTT.

The V gene is TRBV4-2, the J gene TRBJ1-2; D ambiguous. This CDR3 is 13 amino acids long. Trimming stripped 4 bases from V and 4 bases from J, with 10 bases between. From germline, CDR1 is LGHNA and CDR2 YNFKEQ. Written as DNA, the CDR3 is TGTGCCAGCAGCCCCGGGATTCCCTATGGCTACACCTTC. It specifies CASSPGIPYGYTF.

The V call is TRBV27, the J call TRBJ1-5, with D hard to call. Germline V gene lookup returns CDR1 MNHEY and CDR2 SMNVEV (reference sequence). The CDR3 runs 13 residues. Deletions cut 4 bases from V and 3 bases from J, with 7 bases between. This chain's CDR3 is CASSSVINQPQHF. The CDR3 nucleotides read TGTGCCAGCAGTTCTGTTATCAATCAGCCCCAGCATTTT.

This clone was seen only once. The V gene is TRBV28, the J gene TRBJ1-4, with a weak D call TRBD1 (6 bases). Trimming removed 6 bases at V and 3 bases at J, with 17 bases between. CDR3 size: 16 residues. Per the germline V gene, CDR1 is MDHEN and CDR2 is SYDVKM. This CDR3 reads CASSSWDKVANEKLFF. CDR3 coding DNA: TGTGCCAGCAGCTCCTGGGACAAGGTCGCTAATGAAAAACTGTTTTTT.

This clone was recorded only once. The chain employs TRBV11-2 and TRBJ2-1; 8 bases fit TRBD2. The V gene end was trimmed by 1 base and the J gene end by 4 bases; junction bases not matched to a gene: 6. The length of the CDR3 is 16 residues. Germline values: CDR1 SGHAT, CDR2 FQNNGV. CDR3 sequence reads: CASSLGGGRRYNEQFF. CDR3 in DNA: TGTGCCAGCAGCTTAGGAGGCGGGAGGCGATACAATGAGCAGTTCTTC. The full variable domain, in which reference TRBV11-2 and TRBJ2-1 provide the parts outside the CDR3, is EAGVAQSPRYKIIEKRQSVAFWCNPISGHATLYWYQQILGQGPKLLIQFQNNGVVDDSQLPKDRFSAERLKGVDSTLKIQPAKLEDSAVYLCASSLGGGRRYNEQFFGPGTRLTVL.

This clone was found once. The V and J genes are TRBV27 and TRBJ2-1; D possibly corresponds to TRBD2 (6 bases). The CDR3 consists of 16 residues. Trimming removed 1 base from V and 2 bases from J, with 12 bases in between. Germline V gives CDR1 MNHEY, CDR2 SMNVEV (reference sequence). Here the CDR3 DNA reads TGTGCCAGCAGTTTATATAGCGGAGGGGCCTACAATGAGCAGTTCTTC. Encoded protein: CASSLYSGGAYNEQFF.

This chain links TRBV4-1 with TRBJ1-1; 8 bases line up with TRBD1. CDR1 MGHRA and CDR2 YSYEKL come from the germline V gene. This CDR3 region has 16 residues. With V trimmed by 3 bases and J by 0 bases, 6 bases remained unmatched. CDR3 DNA sequence: TGCGCCAGCAGCCAGACGACACAGGGGGTGAACACTGAAGCTTTCTTT. It translates to CASSQTTQGVNTEAFF.

The gene calls are TRBV4-3 and TRBJ2-1; 11 bases line up with TRBD2. With 3 bases clipped from V and 2 bases from J, the junction kept 15 bases outside the gene matches. CDR1 and CDR2 from the germline V gene are LGHNA and YSLEER. The CDR3 totals 20 residues. CDR3 in DNA: TGCGCCAGCAGCCAGGATAGGACAGGTCCGGGACTAGCGGCCTACAATGAGCAGTTCTTC. This encodes CASSQDRTGPGLAAYNEQFF.